The present entry profiles one TCR beta chain with its context. What it binds is unknown. Aged about 6 to 90, donors were systemically healthy Caucasians from Russia. Total RNA was extracted at no less than 5 micrograms per sample. V lost 3 bases, J lost 3 bases, and 5 bases stayed unmatched. The CDR3 is made up of 17 amino acids. CDR1 and CDR2 from the germline V gene are MNHEY and SVGEGT. These data originate in a study of blood T cells in healthy people across ages. For the second PCR, which ran for about 7 to 12 cycles, a sample-barcoded 5' primer and a J-beta primer mix were used. The template-switch adaptor was a 5' adaptor with 12 random nucleotides. It tagged each cDNA molecule. TCRdb used MiXCR to reprocess the 5' RACE reads, holding one entry per CDR3 protein. The table includes about 650,000 distinct CDR3 sequences, roughly 30% detected once. Study-wide results and caveats: TCR beta diversity tracked closely with naive T cell percentage.

The chain carries TRBV6-2 or TRBV6-3 and TRBJ2-2; 12 nucleotides agree with TRBD2. The TCR was taken from a woman of 80 years or more in good health. Sequencing was done on a sample of blood. The CDR3 nucleotides read TGTGCCAGCAGTTATCTAGCGGGAGGGCCCGACACCGGGGAGCTGTTTTTT. Encoded protein: CASSYLAGGPDTGELFF.